The 10 T cell receptor beta chains below all came from one sample that was sequenced in a study of identical twins. TCRdb re-called the 5' RACE reads with MiXCR, one entry per CDR3 protein. Here the sample spans about 530,000 distinct CDR3 sequences, about a fifth being singletons. The same sample was also studied in work on yellow fever vaccine responses in identical twins.

Sample: CD4+ T cells sorted from blood. The receptors derive from a woman aged 18 to 35 in good health.

In its sample, this clonotype was seen a few times. The chain carries TRBV5-1 and TRBJ2-7, with a possible D match to TRBD1 (7 bases). This CDR3 has 15 amino acids. V lost 4 bases to trimming and J lost 4 bases, with 18 bases between them. From germline, CDR1 is SGHRS and CDR2 YFSETQ. For the CDR3, the DNA is TGCGCCAGCAGCCCTCGGGCAGGGGGGCCTTACGAGCAGTACTTC. It encodes CASSPRAGGPYEQYF.

The chain uses TRBV24-1 and TRBJ1-5; D is undetermined. The CDR3 totals 12 residues. CDR1 and CDR2 from the germline V gene are KGHDR and SFDVKD. V was shortened by 5 bases and J by 6 bases, with 7 bases between the two germline ends. For the CDR3, the DNA is TGTGCCACCAGTGTTAACAGTCAGCCCCAGCATTTT. It yields the protein CATSVNSQPQHF.

The chain links TRBV20-1 to TRBJ2-1, with 8 bases matching TRBD2. This CDR3 has 16 amino acids. Looked up from germline, CDR1 is DFQATT and CDR2 is SNEGSKA (reference sequence). V trimming: 0 bases; J trimming: 6 bases; junction bases outside the gene matches: 10. CDR3 nucleotides: TGCAGTGCTAGAGATAGTGGGACTAGTGCAGGCAATGAGCAGTTCTTC. Residues: CSARDSGTSAGNEQFF.

The V call is TRBV11-3, the J call TRBJ2-1; D could derive from TRBD1 or TRBD2 (6 bases each). Germline CDR1 reads SGHNT; CDR2 reads YENEEA. Trimming pared 8 bases from V and 7 bases from J, leaving 15 bases between. The CDR3 is made up of 13 amino acids. The DNA of the CDR3 is TGTGCCAGCTGGGGGGAAGGGGGGAATGAGCAGTTCTTC. This encodes CASWGEGGNEQFF.

This chain uses TRBV5-1 with TRBJ2-7; either TRBD1 or TRBD2 may supply D (5 bases each). V was pared by 0 bases and J by 6 bases, with 13 bases between. The V gene's germline CDR1 is SGHRS and CDR2 YFSETQ. The CDR3 has 14 amino acids. The CDR3 loop is CASSLGDRTAEQYV. Here the CDR3 DNA reads TGCGCCAGCAGCTTGGGGGACCGGACGGCCGAGCAGTACGTC.

This chain joins TRBV20-1 and TRBJ2-1; D tentatively reads TRBD1 or TRBD2 (5 bases each). Trimming stripped 4 bases from V and 1 base from J, with 17 bases between. The germline gives CDR1 DFQATT, CDR2 SNEGSKA (reference sequence). There are 16 residues in the CDR3. The CDR3 here is CSATWTGPKSYNEQFF. DNA of the CDR3: TGCAGTGCTACTTGGACGGGACCAAAATCCTACAATGAGCAGTTCTTC.

V usage is TRBV6-5 and J usage is TRBJ1-2; 8 positions match TRBD1. CDR1 is MNHEY and CDR2 is SVGAGI in the germline V gene. This CDR3 comprises 14 residues. V gave up 1 base and J gave up 8 bases; unmatched junction bases: 6. The CDR3 spells CASSYWGTGPGYTF. The CDR3 coding sequence is TGTGCCAGCAGTTACTGGGGGACAGGCCCGGGCTACACCTTC.

The rearrangement links TRBV10-2 to TRBJ2-3; TRBD1 agrees at 10 bases. Germline CDR1 is WSHSY and CDR2 is SAAADI. The CDR3 is made up of 12 amino acids. Trimming at V came to 8 bases and at J to 4 bases, leaving 0 bases not matched to a gene. In DNA form, the CDR3 reads TGCGCCAGCGGGACAGGGGCAGATACGCAGTATTTT. Translating gives CASGTGADTQYF.

This clonotype was seen more than once but under ten times. V usage is TRBV20-1 and J usage is TRBJ2-1; the D is unclear. The V and J ends lost 2 bases and 4 bases respectively, with 6 bases between them. The CDR3 sequence is 12 residues long. In germline, CDR1 is DFQATT, CDR2 SNEGSKA (reference sequence). The CDR3 loop reads CSARPAYNEQFF. The CDR3 DNA sequence: TGCAGTGCTAGACCGGCTTACAATGAGCAGTTCTTC.

Here the CDR3 reads CSAENRDWYSNIQYF. The CDR3, as DNA: TGCAGTGCTGAAAACCGGGACTGGTATTCAAACATTCAGTACTTC. The V gene is TRBV20-1, the J gene TRBJ2-4, with a possible D match to TRBD2 (6 bases). V dropped 5 bases and J dropped 6 bases, with 20 bases sitting between them. Germline CDR1 is DFQATT and CDR2 is SNEGSKA (reference sequence). This CDR3 comprises 15 residues.